Sequencing of this T cell receptor beta chain was carried out in a study of OX40 agonist ivuxolimab in advanced cancers. This CDR3 has 14 residues. V lost 2 bases to trimming and J lost 0 bases, with 6 bases between them. Germline CDR1 SEHNR, CDR2 FQNEAQ (reference sequence). General study results and limits: On average, CD8+ T cells showed a greater number of expanded clones than CD4+.

As to this clone: Antigen: not known.

Assay: immunoSEQ multiplex PCR; the TCRdb copy retains only in-frame clones and omits some. The sample carries more than 45,000 clones, roughly 81% recorded once. This specimen was CD4+ or CD8+ T cells sorted from blood, taken in a trial of the OX40 agonist ivuxolimab. The sequence was collected from an adult with an advanced solid tumor such as melanoma, head and neck, liver or kidney cancer. V is TRBV7-9 and J is TRBJ2-3; D is possibly TRBD2 (5 bases). The CDR3 sequence: CASSLSGSTDTQYF. The CDR3 bases are TGTGCCAGCAGCTTAAGCGGTAGCACAGATACGCAGTATTTT.